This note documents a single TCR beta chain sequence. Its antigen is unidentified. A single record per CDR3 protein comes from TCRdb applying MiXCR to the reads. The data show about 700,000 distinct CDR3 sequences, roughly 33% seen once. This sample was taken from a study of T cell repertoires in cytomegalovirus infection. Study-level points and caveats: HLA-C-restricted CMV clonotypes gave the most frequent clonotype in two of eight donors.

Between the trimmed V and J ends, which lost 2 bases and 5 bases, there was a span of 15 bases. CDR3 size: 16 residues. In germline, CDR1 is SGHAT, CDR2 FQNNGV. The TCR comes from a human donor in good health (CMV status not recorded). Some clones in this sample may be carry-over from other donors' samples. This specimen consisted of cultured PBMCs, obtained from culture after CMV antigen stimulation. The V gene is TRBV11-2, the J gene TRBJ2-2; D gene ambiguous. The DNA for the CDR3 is TGTGCCAGCAGCTTACGTTACGGGTCGTGGACCGGGGAGCTGTTTTTT. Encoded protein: CASSLRYGSWTGELFF.